A selection of T cell receptor delta chains follows, all from one sample in a study of γδ T cells in repeated Plasmodium falciparum infection. TCRdb re-processed the multiplex PCR reads via CATT. The table has 70,000 to 95,000 delta-chain clones, approximately 1.4% seen once. Material: gamma-delta T cells from blood. The source of these receptors is a pool of human donors (malaria-infected and uninfected, not separated). The CDR3 runs from the conserved cysteine through the conserved F or W. The D gene is left open where the match is weak. Some rows mark clone size as missing; the rest say once, few, many or name a class of expanded clone.

V gene	J gene	clone size	D gene	CDR3 protein	CDR3 DNA
TRDV1	TRDJ1	many	TRDD2	CALGGLPTFTVGFADKLIF	TGTGCTCTTGGGGGCCTTCCTACTTTTACTGTAGGGTTCGCCGATAAACTCATCTTT
TRDV1	TRDJ1	many	NA	CALGEISLVTDKLIF	TGTGCTCTTGGGGAGATTTCCTTAGTCACCGATAAACTCATCTTT
TRDV1	TRDJ1	many	TRDD3	CALGEMLWTRDTRWYTDKLIF	TGTGCTCTTGGGGAGATGTTATGGACGAGGGATACCCGTTGGTACACCGATAAACTCATCTTT
TRDV1	TRDJ1	NA	TRDD3	CALGELGSSRTGGYVDTGKLIF	TGTGCCCTTGGGGAACTGGGATCAAGTCGTACTGGGGGGTACGTCGACACCGGTAAACTCATCTTT
TRDV1	TRDJ1	many	TRDD2	CALGEGLPGVTDKLIF	TGTGCTCTTGGGGAAGGCCTTCCTGGTGTCACCGATAAACTCATCTTT
TRDV1	TRDJ1	many	TRDD3	CALGASIRPSRTGGVYWTDKLIF	TGTGCTCTTGGGGCTTCGATCCGCCCTTCCCGCACTGGGGGCGTTTATTGGACCGATAAACTCATCTTT
TRDV1	TRDJ1	many	NA	CALGEPVYSISITPYTDKLIF	TGTGCTCTTGGGGAACCGGTCTATTCTATTTCAATTACGCCTTACACCGATAAACTCATCTTT
TRDV2	TRDJ1	few	NA	CACDTANTPGSLFTDKLIF	TGTGCCTGTGACACCGCAAACACCCCGGGATCTCTATTCACCGATAAACTCATCTTT
TRDV1	TRDJ1	many	NA	CALGGGRVLSGYTDKLIF	TGTGCTCTTGGGGGAGGAAGGGTCCTAAGCGGGTACACCGATAAACTCATCTTT
TRDV1	TRDJ1	many	TRDD3	CALGEPPLPTWGIWVDTDKLIF	TGTGCTCTTGGGGAACCCCCTCTCCCAACCTGGGGGATATGGGTGGACACCGATAAACTCATCTTT
TRDV1	TRDJ1	few	TRDD3	CALGPRGVPFWGIRGKLIF	TGTGCTCTTGGGCCTAGAGGAGTACCTTTCTGGGGGATACGTGGTAAACTCATCTTT
TRDV1	TRDJ1	many	TRDD3	CALGERWGVCGDKLIF	TGTGCTCTTGGGGAACGCTGGGGGGTCTGCGGCGATAAACTCATCTTT
TRDV2	TRDJ3	many	TRDD3	CACDTGGYAAWDTRQMFF	TGTGCCTGTGACACTGGGGGATACGCGGCCTGGGACACCCGACAGATGTTTTTC